The following is a T cell receptor beta chain sequence with its context. These data come from a study of blood T cell repertoires in COVID-19. Study-wide context: Both acute and convalescent COVID-19 samples were obtained from the United States, Italy and Spain. Nucleic acid was either cDNA or gDNA, and it came from T cells, B-cell-depleted T cells, or PBMCs.

Per the original data handling: Estimation of nucleated cell counts was performed using reference gene primer amplification. Profiled with immunoSEQ multiplex PCR; TCRdb holds only in-frame clones, not every one. Clonal size and the V and J genes are those of that table, whereas D and trimming came from the DNA. The table shows approximately 170,000 clones, with roughly 85% occurring only once. Germline V lookup: CDR1 MNHEY, CDR2 SMNVEV (reference sequence). The CDR3 is made up of 16 amino acids. The V gene lost 1 base and the J gene lost 0 bases, with 13 bases spanning the gap. What was sequenced was peripheral blood. V usage is TRBV27 and J usage is TRBJ2-7; no clear D. The origin of this receptor is a woman of 80 years or more with active or convalescent COVID-19. CDR3 coding DNA: TGTGCCAGCAGTTTATTTTCCAGAAAAAGCTCCTACGAGCAGTACTTC. Its protein is CASSLFSRKSSYEQYF.